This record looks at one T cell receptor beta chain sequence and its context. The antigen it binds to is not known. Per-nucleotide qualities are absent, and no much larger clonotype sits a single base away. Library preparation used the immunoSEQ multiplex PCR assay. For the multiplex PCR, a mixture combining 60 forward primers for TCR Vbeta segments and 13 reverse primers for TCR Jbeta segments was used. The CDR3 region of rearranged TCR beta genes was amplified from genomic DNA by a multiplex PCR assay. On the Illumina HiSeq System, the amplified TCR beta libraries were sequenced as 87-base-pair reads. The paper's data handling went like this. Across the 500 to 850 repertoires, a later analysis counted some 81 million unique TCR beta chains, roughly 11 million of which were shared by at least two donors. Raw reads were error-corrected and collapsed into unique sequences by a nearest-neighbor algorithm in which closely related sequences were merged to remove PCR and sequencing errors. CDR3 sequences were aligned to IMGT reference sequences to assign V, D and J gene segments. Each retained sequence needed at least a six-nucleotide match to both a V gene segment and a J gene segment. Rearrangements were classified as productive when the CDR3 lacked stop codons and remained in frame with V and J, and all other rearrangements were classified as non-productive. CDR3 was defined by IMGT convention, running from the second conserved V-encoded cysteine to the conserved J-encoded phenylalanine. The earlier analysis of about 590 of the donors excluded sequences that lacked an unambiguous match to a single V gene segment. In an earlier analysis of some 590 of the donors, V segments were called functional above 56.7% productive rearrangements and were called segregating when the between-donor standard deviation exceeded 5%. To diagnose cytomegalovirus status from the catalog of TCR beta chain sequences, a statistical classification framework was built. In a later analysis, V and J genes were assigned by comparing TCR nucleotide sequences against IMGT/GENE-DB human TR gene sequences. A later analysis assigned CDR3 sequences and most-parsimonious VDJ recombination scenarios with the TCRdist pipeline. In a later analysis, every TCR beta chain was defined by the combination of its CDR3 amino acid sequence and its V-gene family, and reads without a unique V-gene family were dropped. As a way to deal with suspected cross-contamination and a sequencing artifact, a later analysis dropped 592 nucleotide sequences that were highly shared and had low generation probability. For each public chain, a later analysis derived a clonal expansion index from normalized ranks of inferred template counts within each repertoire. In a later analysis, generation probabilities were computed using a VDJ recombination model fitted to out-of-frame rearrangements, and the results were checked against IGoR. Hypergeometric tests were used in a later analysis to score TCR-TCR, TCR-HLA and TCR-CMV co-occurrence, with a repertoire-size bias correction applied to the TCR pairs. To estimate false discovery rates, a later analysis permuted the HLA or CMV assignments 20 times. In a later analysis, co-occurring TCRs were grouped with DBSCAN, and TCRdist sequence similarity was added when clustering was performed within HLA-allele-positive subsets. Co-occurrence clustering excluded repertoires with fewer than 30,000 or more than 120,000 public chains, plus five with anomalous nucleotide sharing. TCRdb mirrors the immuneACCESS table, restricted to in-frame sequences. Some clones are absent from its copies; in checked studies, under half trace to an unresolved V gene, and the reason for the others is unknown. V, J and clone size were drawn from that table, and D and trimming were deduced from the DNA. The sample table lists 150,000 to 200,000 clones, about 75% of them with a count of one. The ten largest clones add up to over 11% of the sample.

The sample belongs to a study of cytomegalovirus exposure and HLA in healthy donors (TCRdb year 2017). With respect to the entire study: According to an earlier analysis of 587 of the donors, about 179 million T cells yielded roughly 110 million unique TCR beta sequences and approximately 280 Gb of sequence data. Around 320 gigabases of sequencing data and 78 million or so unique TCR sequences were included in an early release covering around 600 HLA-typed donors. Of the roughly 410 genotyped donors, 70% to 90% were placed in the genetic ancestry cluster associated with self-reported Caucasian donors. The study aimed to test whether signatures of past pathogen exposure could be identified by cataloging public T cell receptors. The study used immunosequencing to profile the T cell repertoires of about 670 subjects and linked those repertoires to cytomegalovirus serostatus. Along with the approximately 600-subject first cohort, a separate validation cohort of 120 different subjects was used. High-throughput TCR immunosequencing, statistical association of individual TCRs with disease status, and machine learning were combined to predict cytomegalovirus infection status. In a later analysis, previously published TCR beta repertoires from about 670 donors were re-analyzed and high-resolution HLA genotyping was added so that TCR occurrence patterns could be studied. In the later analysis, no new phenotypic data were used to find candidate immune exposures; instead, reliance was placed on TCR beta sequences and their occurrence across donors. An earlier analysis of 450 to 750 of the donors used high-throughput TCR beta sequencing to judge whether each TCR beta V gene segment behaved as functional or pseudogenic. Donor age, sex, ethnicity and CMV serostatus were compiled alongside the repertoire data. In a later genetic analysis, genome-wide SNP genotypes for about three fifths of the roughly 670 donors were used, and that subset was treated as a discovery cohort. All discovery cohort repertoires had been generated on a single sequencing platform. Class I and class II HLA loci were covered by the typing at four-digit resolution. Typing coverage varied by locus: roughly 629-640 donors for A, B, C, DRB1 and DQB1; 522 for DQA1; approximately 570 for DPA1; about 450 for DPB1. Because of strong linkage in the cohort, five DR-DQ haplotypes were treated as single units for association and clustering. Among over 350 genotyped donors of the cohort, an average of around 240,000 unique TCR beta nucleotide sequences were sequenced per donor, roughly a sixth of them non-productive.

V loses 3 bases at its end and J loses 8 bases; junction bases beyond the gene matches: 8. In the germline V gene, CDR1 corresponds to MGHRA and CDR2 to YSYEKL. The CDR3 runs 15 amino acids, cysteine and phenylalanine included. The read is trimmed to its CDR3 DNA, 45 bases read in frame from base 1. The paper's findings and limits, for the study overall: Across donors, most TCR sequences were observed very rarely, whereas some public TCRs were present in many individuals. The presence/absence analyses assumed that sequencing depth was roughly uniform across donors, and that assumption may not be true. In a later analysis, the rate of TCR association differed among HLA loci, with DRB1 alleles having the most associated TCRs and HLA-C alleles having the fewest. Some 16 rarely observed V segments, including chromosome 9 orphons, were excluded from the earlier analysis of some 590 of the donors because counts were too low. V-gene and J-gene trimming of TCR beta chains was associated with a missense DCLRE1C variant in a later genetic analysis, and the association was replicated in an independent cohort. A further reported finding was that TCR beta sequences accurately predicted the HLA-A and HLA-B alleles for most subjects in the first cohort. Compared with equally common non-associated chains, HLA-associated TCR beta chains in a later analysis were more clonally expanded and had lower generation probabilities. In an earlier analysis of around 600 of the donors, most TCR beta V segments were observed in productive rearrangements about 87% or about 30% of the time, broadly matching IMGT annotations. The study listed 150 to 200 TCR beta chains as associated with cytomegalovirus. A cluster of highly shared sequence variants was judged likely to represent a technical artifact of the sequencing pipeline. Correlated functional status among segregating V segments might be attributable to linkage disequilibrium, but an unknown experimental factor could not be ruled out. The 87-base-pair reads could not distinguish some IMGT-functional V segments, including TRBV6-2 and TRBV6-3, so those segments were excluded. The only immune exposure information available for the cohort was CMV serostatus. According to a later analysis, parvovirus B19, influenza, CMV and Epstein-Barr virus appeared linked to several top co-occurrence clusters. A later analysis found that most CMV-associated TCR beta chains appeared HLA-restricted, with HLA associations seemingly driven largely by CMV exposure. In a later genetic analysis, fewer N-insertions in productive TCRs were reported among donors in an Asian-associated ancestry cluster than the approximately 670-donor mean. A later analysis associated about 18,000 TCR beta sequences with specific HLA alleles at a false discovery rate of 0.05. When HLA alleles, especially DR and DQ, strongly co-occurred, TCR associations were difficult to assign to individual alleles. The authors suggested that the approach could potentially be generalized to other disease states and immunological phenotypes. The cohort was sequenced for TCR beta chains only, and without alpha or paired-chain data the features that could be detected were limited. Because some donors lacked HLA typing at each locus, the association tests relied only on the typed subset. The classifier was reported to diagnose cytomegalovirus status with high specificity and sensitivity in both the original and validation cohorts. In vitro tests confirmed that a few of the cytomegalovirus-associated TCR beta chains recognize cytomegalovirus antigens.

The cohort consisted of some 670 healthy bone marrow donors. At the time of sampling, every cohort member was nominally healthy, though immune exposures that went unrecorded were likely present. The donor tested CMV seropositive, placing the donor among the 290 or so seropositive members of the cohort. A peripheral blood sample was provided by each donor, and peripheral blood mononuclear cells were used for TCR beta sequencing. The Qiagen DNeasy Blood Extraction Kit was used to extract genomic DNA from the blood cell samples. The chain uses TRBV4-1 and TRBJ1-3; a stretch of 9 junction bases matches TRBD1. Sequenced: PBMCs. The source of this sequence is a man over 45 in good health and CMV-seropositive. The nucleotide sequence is TGCGCCAGCAGCCATCCGGGACAGGGTATCGACACCATATATTTT. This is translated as CASSHPGQGIDTIYF.